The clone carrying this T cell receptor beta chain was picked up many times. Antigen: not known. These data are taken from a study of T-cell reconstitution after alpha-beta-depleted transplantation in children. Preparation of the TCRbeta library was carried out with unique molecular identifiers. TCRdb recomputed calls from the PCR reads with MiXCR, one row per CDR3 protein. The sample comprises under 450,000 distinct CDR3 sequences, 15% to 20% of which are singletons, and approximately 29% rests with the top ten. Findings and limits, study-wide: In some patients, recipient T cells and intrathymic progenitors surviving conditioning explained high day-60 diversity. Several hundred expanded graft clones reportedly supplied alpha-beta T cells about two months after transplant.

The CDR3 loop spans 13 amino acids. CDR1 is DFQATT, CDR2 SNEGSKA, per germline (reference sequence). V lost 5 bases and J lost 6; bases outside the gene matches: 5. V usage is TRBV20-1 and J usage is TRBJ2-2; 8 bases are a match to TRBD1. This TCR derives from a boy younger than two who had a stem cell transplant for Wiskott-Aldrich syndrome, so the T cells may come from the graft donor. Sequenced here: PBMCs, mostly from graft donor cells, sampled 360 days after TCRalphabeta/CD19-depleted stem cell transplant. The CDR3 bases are TGCAGTGCTCGGACAGGGTCGGCCGGGGAGCTGTTTTTT. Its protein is CSARTGSAGELFF.